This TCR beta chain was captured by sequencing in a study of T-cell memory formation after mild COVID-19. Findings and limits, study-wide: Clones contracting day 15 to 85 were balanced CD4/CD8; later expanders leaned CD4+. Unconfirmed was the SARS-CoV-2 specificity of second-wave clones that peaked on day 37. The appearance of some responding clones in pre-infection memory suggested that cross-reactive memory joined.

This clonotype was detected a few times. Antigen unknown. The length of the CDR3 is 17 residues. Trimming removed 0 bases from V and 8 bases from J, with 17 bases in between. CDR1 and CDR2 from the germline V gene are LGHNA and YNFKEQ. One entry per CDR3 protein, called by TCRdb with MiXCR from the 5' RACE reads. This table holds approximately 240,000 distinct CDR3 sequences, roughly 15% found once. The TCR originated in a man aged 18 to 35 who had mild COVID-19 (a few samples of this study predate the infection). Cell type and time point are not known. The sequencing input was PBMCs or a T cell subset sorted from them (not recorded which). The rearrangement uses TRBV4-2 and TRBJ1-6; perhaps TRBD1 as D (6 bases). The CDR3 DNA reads TGTGCCAGCAGCCAAGATGGGGGCGGGGTGGGAGATTCACCCCTCCACTTT. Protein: CASSQDGGGVGDSPLHF.